Reported below is one T cell receptor (beta chain). Its antigen is unidentified. The CDR3 covers 15 residues. Per germline, CDR1 KGHSH and CDR2 LQKENI. Trimming removed 0 bases from V and 2 bases from J, with 10 bases in between. This specimen belongs to a study of cytomegalovirus exposure and HLA in healthy donors. Whole-study results and caveats: Sequence variants that were highly shared formed a cluster that was likely a sequencing artifact. In a later analysis, parvovirus B19, influenza, CMV and Epstein-Barr virus appeared linked to several top co-occurrence clusters. Some V segments, including TRBV6-2 and TRBV6-3, were excluded as indistinguishable.

PCR involved 60 Vbeta and 13 Jbeta primers. As processed by the authors: Later reanalysis found roughly 80 million unique TCR beta chains, about 11 million of them shared. Sequencing was performed with immunoSEQ multiplex PCR; in TCRdb, only in-frame clones are kept and a portion is missing. V, J and clone size were drawn from that table, and D and trimming were deduced from the DNA. The table lists about 140,000 clones, 70% to 85% of them singletons. The sequencing input was PBMCs. This TCR was sampled from a woman aged 40 to 55 in good health and CMV-seronegative. This chain connects TRBV18 to TRBJ2-5, with D maybe TRBD2 (6 bases). CDR3 nucleotide sequence: TGTGCCAGCTCACCACCGGCAGGAGGGCAAGAGACCCAGTACTTC. Protein product: CASSPPAGGQETQYF. Based on the CDR3 plus reference TRBV18 and TRBJ2-5, the full variable domain is NAGVMQNPRHLVRRRGQEARLRCSPMKGHSHVYWYRQLPEEGLKFMVYLQKENIIDESGMPKERFSAEFPKEGPSILRIQQVVRGDSAAYFCASSPPAGGQETQYFGPGTRLLVL.